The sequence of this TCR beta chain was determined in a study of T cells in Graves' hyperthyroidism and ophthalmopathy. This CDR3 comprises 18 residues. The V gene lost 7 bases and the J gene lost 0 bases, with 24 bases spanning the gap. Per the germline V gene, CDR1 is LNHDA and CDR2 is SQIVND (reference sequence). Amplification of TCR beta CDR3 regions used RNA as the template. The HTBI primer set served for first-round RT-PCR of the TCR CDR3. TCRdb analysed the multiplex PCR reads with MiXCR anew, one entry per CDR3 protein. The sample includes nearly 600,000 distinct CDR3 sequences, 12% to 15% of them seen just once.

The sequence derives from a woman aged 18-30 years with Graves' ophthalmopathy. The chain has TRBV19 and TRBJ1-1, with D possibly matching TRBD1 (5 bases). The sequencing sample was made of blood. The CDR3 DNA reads TGTGCCAGTAATTGGGGGGGGTACGAGGGCTCCATGAACACTGAAGCTTTCTTT. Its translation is CASNWGGYEGSMNTEAFF.